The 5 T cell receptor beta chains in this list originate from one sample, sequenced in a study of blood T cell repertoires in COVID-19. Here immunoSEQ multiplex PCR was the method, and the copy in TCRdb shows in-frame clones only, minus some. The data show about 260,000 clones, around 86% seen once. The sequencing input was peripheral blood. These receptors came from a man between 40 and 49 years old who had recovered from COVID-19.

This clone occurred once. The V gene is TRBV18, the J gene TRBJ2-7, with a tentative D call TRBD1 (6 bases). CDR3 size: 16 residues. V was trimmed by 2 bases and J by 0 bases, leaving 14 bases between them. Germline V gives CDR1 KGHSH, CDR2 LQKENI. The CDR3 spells CASSPGRQDFSYEQYF. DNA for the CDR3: TGTGCCAGCTCACCAGGTAGACAGGACTTCTCCTACGAGCAGTACTTC. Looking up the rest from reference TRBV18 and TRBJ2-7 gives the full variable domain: NAGVMQNPRHLVRRRGQEARLRCSPMKGHSHVYWYRQLPEEGLKFMVYLQKENIIDESGMPKERFSAEFPKEGPSILRIQQVVRGDSAAYFCASSPGRQDFSYEQYFGPGTRLTVT.

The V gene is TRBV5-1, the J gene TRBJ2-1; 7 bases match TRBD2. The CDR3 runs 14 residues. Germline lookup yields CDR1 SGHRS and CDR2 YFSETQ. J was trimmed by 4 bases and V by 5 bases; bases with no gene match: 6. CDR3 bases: TGCGCCAGCAGTAGGTCTAGCGGTTACAATGAGCAGTTCTTC. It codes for CASSRSSGYNEQFF.

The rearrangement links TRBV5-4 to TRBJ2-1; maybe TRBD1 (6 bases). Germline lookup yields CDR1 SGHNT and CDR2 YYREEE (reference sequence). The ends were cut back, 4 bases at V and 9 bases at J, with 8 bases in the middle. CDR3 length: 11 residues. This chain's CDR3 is CASSGGFEQFF. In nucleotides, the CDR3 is TGTGCCAGCAGCGGGGGCTTTGAGCAGTTCTTC.

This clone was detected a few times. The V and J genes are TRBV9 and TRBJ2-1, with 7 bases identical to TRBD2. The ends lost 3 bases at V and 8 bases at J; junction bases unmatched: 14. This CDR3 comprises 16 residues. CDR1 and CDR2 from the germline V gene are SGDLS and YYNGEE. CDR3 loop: CASSARQGGTTYEQFF. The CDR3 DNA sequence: TGTGCCAGCAGCGCGCGTCAAGGTGGGACTACATATGAGCAGTTCTTC.

The CDR3 nucleotides read TGTGCCAGCTCGCCCAACCGACAGGGTACCTGGAGGGAGCTGTTTTTT. It translates to CASSPNRQGTWRELFF. The V and J genes are TRBV18 and TRBJ2-2, with TRBD1 matching over 7 bases. Unmatched junction bases numbered 16, after V lost 6 bases and J lost 9 bases. Germline V gene sequence: CDR1 KGHSH, CDR2 LQKENI. The CDR3 covers 16 residues.